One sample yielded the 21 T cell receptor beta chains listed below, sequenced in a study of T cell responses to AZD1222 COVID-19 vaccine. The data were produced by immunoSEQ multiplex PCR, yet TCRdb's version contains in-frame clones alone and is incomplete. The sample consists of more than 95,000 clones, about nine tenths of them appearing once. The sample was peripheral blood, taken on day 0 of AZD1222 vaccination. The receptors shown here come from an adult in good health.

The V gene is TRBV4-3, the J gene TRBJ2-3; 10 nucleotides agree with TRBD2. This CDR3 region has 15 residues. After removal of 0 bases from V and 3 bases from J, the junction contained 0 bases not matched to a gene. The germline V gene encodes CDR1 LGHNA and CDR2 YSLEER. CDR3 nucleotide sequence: TGCGCCAGCAGCCAAGATAGCGGGAGGACAGATACGCAGTATTTT. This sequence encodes CASSQDSGRTDTQYF.

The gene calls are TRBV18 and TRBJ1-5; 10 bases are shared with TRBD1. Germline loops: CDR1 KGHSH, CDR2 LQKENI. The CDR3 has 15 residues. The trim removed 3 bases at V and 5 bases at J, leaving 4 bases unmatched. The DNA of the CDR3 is TGTGCCAGCTCACCCTTTGGACAGGGGGATCAGCCCCAGCATTTT. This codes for CASSPFGQGDQPQHF.

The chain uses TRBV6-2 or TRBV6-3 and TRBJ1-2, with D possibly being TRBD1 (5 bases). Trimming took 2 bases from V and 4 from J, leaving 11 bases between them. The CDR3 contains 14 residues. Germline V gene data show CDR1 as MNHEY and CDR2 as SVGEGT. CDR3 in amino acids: CASSYLGRGYGYTF. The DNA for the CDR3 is TGTGCCAGCAGTTACCTGGGTAGGGGCTATGGCTACACCTTC.

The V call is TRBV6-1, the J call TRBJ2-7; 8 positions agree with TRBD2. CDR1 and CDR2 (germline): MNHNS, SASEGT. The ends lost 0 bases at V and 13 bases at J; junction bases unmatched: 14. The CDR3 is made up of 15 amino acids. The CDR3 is CASSEARALRGGGYF. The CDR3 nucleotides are TGTGCCAGCAGTGAAGCTAGGGCCCTACGGGGGGGCGGCTACTTC.

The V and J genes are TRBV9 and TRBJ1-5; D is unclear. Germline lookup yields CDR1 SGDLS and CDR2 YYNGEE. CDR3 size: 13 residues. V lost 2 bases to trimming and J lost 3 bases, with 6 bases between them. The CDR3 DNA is TGTGCCAGCAGCGTGGATCTCAATCAGCCCCAGCATTTT. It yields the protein CASSVDLNQPQHF.

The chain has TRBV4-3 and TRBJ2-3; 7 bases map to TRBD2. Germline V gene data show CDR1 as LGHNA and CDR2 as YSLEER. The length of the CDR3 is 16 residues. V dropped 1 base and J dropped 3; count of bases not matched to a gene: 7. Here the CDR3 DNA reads TGCGCCAGCAGCCAAGTGACGGGAGCGGGGACAGATACGCAGTATTTT. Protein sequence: CASSQVTGAGTDTQYF.

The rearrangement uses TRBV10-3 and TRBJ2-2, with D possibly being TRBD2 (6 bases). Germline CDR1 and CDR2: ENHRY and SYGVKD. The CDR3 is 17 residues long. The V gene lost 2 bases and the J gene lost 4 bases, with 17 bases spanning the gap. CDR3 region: CAISERRHGGSTGELFF. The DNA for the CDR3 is TGTGCCATCAGTGAGCGGAGACACGGGGGTAGCACCGGGGAGCTGTTTTTT.

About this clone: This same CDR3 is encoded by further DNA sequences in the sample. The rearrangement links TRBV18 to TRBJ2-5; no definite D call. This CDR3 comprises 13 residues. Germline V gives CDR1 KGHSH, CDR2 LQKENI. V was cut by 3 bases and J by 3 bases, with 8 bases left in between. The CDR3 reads CASSPIGKETQYF. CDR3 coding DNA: TGTGCCAGCTCACCGATCGGCAAAGAGACCCAGTACTTC.

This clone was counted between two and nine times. The CDR3 bases are TGTGCCAGCAGTTCCGTGAGGTCTGCCAGCCTTAGGAATGAGCAGTTCTTC. Translating it yields CASSSVRSASLRNEQFF. The chain recombines TRBV28 with TRBJ2-1; D ambiguous. This CDR3 spans 17 amino acids. Germline loops: CDR1 MDHEN, CDR2 SYDVKM. Trimming stripped 4 bases from V and 7 bases from J, with 23 bases between.

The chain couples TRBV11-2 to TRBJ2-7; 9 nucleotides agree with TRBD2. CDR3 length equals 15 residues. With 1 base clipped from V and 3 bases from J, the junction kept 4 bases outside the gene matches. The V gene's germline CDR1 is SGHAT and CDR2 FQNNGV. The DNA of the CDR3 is TGTGCCAGCAGCTTAGGGACTAGCGTTTTCTACGAGCAGTACTTC. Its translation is CASSLGTSVFYEQYF.

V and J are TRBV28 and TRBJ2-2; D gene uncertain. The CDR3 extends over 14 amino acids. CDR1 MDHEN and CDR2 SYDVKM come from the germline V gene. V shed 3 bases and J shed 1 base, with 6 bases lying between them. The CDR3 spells CASSFGGNTGELFF. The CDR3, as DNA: TGTGCCAGCAGTTTCGGTGGGAACACCGGGGAGCTGTTTTTT.

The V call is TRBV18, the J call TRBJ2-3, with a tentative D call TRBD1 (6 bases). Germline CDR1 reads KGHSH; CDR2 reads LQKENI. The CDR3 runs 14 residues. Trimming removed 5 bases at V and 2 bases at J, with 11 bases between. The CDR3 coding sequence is TGTGCCAGCTCAGCAACAGGGTACACAGATACGCAGTATTTT. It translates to CASSATGYTDTQYF.

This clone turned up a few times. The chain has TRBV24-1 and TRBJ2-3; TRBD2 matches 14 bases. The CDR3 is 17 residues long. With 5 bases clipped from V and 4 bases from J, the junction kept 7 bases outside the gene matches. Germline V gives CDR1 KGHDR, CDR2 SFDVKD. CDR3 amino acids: CATSAATSGRAADTQYF. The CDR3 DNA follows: TGTGCCACCAGTGCCGCGACTAGCGGGAGGGCTGCAGATACGCAGTATTTT.

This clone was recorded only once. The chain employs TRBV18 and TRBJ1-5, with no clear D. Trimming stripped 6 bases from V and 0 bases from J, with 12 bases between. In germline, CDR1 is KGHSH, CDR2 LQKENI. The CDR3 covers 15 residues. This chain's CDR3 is CASSPDVISNQPQHF. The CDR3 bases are TGTGCCAGCTCTCCTGACGTAATTAGCAATCAGCCCCAGCATTTT.

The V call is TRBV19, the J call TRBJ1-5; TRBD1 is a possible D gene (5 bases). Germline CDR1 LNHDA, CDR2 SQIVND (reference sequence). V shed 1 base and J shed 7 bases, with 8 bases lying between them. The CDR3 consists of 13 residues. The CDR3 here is CASSIGRDQPQHF. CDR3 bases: TGTGCCAGTAGTATAGGGAGGGACCAGCCCCAGCATTTT.

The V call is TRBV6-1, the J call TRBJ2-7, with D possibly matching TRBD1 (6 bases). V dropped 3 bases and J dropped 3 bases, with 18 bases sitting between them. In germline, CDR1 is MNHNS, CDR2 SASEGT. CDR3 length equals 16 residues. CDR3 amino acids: CASSDERYRVGYEQYF. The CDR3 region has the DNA TGTGCCAGCAGTGACGAGAGGTACAGGGTGGGCTACGAGCAGTACTTC.

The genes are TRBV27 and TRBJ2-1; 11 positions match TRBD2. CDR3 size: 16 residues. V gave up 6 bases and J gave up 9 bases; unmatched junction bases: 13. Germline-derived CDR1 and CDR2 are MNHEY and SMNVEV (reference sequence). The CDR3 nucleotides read TGTGCCAGCAGCCCCTTGACTAGCGGGAACGGCGGTGAGCAGTTCTTC. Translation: CASSPLTSGNGGEQFF.

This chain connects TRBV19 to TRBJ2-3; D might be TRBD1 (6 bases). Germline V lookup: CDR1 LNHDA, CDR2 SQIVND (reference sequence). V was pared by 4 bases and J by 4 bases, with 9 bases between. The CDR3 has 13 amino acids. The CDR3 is CASSKTGADTQYF. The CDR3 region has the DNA TGTGCCAGTAGTAAGACAGGAGCAGATACGCAGTATTTT.

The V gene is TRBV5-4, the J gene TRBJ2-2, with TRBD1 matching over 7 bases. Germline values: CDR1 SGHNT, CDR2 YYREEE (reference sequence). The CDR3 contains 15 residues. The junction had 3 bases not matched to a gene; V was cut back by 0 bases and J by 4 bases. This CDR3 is CASSLAGQVTGELFF. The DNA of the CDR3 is TGTGCCAGCAGCTTGGCCGGACAGGTCACCGGGGAGCTGTTTTTT.

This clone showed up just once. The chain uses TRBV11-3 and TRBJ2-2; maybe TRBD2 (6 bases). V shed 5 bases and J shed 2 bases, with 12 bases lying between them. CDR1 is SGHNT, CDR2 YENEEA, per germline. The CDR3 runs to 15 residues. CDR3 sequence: CASSPGLINTGELFF. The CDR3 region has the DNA TGTGCCAGCAGCCCGGGACTTATCAACACCGGGGAGCTGTTTTTT.

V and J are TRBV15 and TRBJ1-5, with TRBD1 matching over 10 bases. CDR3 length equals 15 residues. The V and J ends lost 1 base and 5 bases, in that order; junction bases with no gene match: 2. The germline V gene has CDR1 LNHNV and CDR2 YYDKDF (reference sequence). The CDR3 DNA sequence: TGTGCCACCAGCAGAGGGGACAGGGGAGATCAGCCCCAGCATTTT. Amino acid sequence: CATSRGDRGDQPQHF.